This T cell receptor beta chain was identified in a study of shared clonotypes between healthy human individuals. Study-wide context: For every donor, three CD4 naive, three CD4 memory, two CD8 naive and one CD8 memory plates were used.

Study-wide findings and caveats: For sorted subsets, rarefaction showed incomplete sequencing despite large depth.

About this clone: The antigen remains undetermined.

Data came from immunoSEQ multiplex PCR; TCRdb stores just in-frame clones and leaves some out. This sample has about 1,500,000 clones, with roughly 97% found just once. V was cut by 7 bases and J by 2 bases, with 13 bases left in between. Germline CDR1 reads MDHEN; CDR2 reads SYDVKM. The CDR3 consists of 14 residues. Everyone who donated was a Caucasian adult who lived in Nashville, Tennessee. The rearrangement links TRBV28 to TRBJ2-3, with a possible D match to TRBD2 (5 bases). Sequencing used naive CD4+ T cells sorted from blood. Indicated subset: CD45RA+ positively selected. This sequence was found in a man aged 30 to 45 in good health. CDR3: CASTGLALTDTQYF. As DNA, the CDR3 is TGTGCCAGCACCGGGCTAGCCCTCACAGATACGCAGTATTTT.